Following are 26 T cell receptor beta chains from one sample sequenced in a study of blood T cell repertoires in COVID-19. Measured with immunoSEQ multiplex PCR; TCRdb has only the in-frame clones, and not every one. The repertoire consists of 50,000 to 70,000 clones, with roughly nine tenths occurring once and the leading ten covering approximately 9.2%. Material: peripheral blood. These receptor sequences come from a woman in her seventies with active COVID-19.

The chain combines TRBV7-8 with TRBJ1-1; 8 bases line up with TRBD1. This CDR3 is built from 14 residues. Trimming removed 2 bases from V and 4 bases from J; junction bases left unmatched: 3. From germline, CDR1 is SGHVS and CDR2 FQNEAQ. The DNA of the CDR3 is TGTGCCAGCAGCTTAAGGACAGGGACCACTGAAGCTTTCTTT. It specifies CASSLRTGTTEAFF.

The V gene is TRBV27, the J gene TRBJ2-7; 12 bases line up with TRBD2. The germline V gene has CDR1 MNHEY and CDR2 SMNVEV (reference sequence). The CDR3 sequence is 17 residues long. V dropped 5 bases and J dropped 4; count of bases not matched to a gene: 12. CDR3 coding DNA: TGTGCCAGCAGTCCCCAACGCCCGACTAGCGGGAGATACGAGCAGTACTTC. It translates to CASSPQRPTSGRYEQYF.

The chain couples TRBV5-1 to TRBJ2-1, with 7 bases aligning to TRBD2. The CDR3 is 16 amino acids. The ends lost 0 bases at V and 3 bases at J; junction bases unmatched: 6. The germline gives CDR1 SGHRS, CDR2 YFSETQ. In nucleotides, the CDR3 is TGCGCCAGCAGCTTGGAGGTCAGCGGGGACTACAATGAGCAGTTCTTC. Its protein product is CASSLEVSGDYNEQFF.

The chain recombines TRBV15 with TRBJ1-3, with 8 nucleotides matching TRBD1. The CDR3 spans 16 residues. Germline V lookup: CDR1 LNHNV, CDR2 YYDKDF (reference sequence). V gave up 5 bases and J gave up 4 bases; unmatched junction bases: 10. CDR3 region: CATSWRSGGGGNTIYF. Written as DNA, the CDR3 is TGTGCCACCAGCTGGCGTTCAGGGGGCGGAGGAAACACCATATATTTT.

The chain carries TRBV6-5 and TRBJ2-1; 8 nucleotides line up with TRBD1. The trim removed 6 bases at V and 6 bases at J, leaving 7 bases unmatched. CDR1 and CDR2 from the germline V gene are MNHEY and SVGAGI. The CDR3 spans 14 residues. CDR3 nucleotides: TGTGCCAGCAGGCGGACAGGGACGGGCAATGAGCAGTTCTTC. It yields the protein CASRRTGTGNEQFF.

The chain carries TRBV5-5 and TRBJ2-1; 9 bases align to TRBD2. CDR1 is SGHKS and CDR2 is YYEKEE in the germline V gene (reference sequence). V gave up 4 bases and J gave up 4 bases; unmatched junction bases: 9. The CDR3 runs to 16 residues. CDR3 amino acids: CASSLRLADPYNEQFF. The CDR3 region has the DNA TGTGCCAGCAGCCTCCGACTAGCGGACCCTTACAATGAGCAGTTCTTC.

This chain links TRBV6-5 with TRBJ2-5; TRBD1 matches 7 bases. The CDR3 spans 12 residues. Per the germline V gene, CDR1 is MNHEY and CDR2 is SVGAGI. J lost 4 bases, V lost 9 bases, and 5 bases had no gene match. The CDR3 loop is CASRQGLETQYF. In nucleotides, the CDR3 is TGTGCCAGTCGACAGGGTCTAGAGACCCAGTACTTC.

This chain joins TRBV5-6 and TRBJ1-1; tentative D call: TRBD1 (6 bases). Trimming shortened V by 1 base and J by 1 base, and 11 bases separated the two germline ends. The CDR3 covers 15 residues. CDR1 is SGHDT, CDR2 YYEEEE, per germline. This CDR3 is CASSLSPQGNTEAFF. Here the CDR3 DNA reads TGTGCCAGCAGCTTGAGTCCACAGGGGAACACTGAAGCTTTCTTT.

The V gene is TRBV2, the J gene TRBJ1-1, with D perhaps matching TRBD1 (5 bases). In germline, CDR1 is SNHLY, CDR2 FYNNEI. This CDR3 contains 16 residues. Trimming removed 7 bases from V and 5 bases from J, with 23 bases in between. This chain's CDR3 is CASILPGGLGGTEAFF. The CDR3 nucleotides are TGTGCCAGCATTCTCCCTGGGGGACTGGGGGGAACTGAAGCTTTCTTT.

This clone was seen only once. This chain uses TRBV18 with TRBJ2-5; the D gene is possibly TRBD2 (6 bases). From germline, CDR1 is KGHSH and CDR2 LQKENI. CDR3 length: 13 residues. Trimming pared 6 bases from V and 0 bases from J, leaving 8 bases between. The CDR3, as DNA: TGTGCCAGCTCCGGAGGGGACCAAGAGACCCAGTACTTC. Its protein product is CASSGGDQETQYF.

V and J are TRBV9 and TRBJ2-2; no reliable D call. Germline V gene lookup returns CDR1 SGDLS and CDR2 YYNGEE. Trimming took 0 bases from V and 0 from J, leaving 6 bases between them. This CDR3 has 15 amino acids. The CDR3 coding sequence is TGTGCCAGCAGCGTAGACTCTACGAACACCGGGGAGCTGTTTTTT. This encodes CASSVDSTNTGELFF.

The CDR3 nucleotides read TGTGCCAGCAGCGAACGACAGGACACAGATACGCAGTATTTT. This gives the protein CASSERQDTDTQYF. The gene calls are TRBV5-6 and TRBJ2-3, with D maybe TRBD1 (6 bases). Per germline, CDR1 SGHDT and CDR2 YYEEEE. CDR3 size: 14 residues. The V gene lost 4 bases and the J gene lost 2 bases, with 11 bases spanning the gap. The variable domain in full, completed from reference TRBV5-6 and TRBJ2-3, reads DAGVTQSPTHLIKTRGQQVTLRCSPKSGHDTVSWYQQALGQGPQFIFQYYEEEERQRGNFPDRFSGHQFPNYSSELNVNALLLGDSALYLCASSERQDTDTQYFGPGTRLTVL.

Of note for this clone: Since no conserved phenylalanine or tryptophan closes the CDR3, a read error is the likely cause. The DNA is left out, because the CDR3 cannot be placed on it with certainty; the CDR3 is given as TCRdb lists it. V is TRBV2 and J is TRBJ1-6. CDR1 SNHLY and CDR2 FYNNEI come from the germline V gene. The CDR3 has 11 amino acids, counting both end residues. The CDR3 region is CASSGLRYLKL.

The rearrangement joins TRBV6-5 to TRBJ1-1, with D tentatively TRBD1 (6 bases). Trimming took off 6 bases at V and 1 base at J, with 15 bases between the two ends. The CDR3 runs to 15 residues. The germline V gene encodes CDR1 MNHEY and CDR2 SVGAGI. The CDR3 nucleotides are TGTGCCAGCAGGACGGGGGGCCGCGAGAACACTGAAGCTTTCTTT. Its translation is CASRTGGRENTEAFF.

The chain uses TRBV7-9 and TRBJ2-7; TRBD1 matches at 7 bases. The CDR3 runs 15 residues. Losses at the gene ends were 5 bases for V and 3 bases for J; bases not matched to a gene: 10. From germline, CDR1 is SEHNR and CDR2 FQNEAQ (reference sequence). The CDR3 loop reads CASSPPRQGVYEQYF. CDR3 nucleotides: TGTGCCAGCAGCCCCCCGCGGCAGGGGGTCTACGAGCAGTACTTC.

This sequence joins TRBV5-1 and TRBJ2-7, with 10 bases aligning to TRBD2. Germline lookup yields CDR1 SGHRS and CDR2 YFSETQ. The V gene end was trimmed by 2 bases and the J gene end by 5 bases; junction bases not matched to a gene: 4. This CDR3 is 14 amino acids long. Here the CDR3 DNA reads TGCGCCAGCAGCTTTGGACTAGCGGTAGACGAGCAGTACTTC. This encodes CASSFGLAVDEQYF.

The CDR3 region has the DNA TGTGCCAGCAGCTTTAGCACTCCTGGTACGCAGTATTTT. Translation gives CASSFSTPGTQYF. This rearrangement joins TRBV5-6 to TRBJ2-3; D gene uncertain. The CDR3 is 13 amino acids. The V gene lost 2 bases and the J gene lost 8 bases, with 12 bases spanning the gap. Per the germline V gene, CDR1 is SGHDT and CDR2 is YYEEEE.

The chain employs TRBV28 and TRBJ1-3; D unresolved. The length of the CDR3 is 12 residues. Trimming left V 5 bases short and J 8 bases short, with 10 bases between. CDR1 is MDHEN and CDR2 is SYDVKM in the germline V gene. The CDR3 sequence: CASSPQAYTIYF. The CDR3 region has the DNA TGTGCCAGCAGTCCTCAAGCGTACACCATATATTTT. Together with reference TRBV28 and TRBJ1-3, the CDR3 gives the full variable domain: DVKVTQSSRYLVKRTGEKVFLECVQDMDHENMFWYRQDPGLGLRLIYFSYDVKMKEKGDIPEGYSVSREKKERFSLILESASTNQTSMYLCASSPQAYTIYFGEGSWLTVV.

The rearrangement links TRBV28 to TRBJ2-6, with TRBD1 matching 9 bases. Germline V CDR1 and CDR2: MDHEN, SYDVKM. The CDR3 loop spans 17 amino acids. The J segment lost 0 bases and the V segment lost 7 bases, leaving 7 bases of the junction unmatched. The CDR3: CASTLQGARSGANVLTF. CDR3 DNA sequence: TGTGCCAGCACCCTACAGGGGGCCCGCTCTGGGGCCAACGTCCTGACTTTC.

The chain uses TRBV7-3 and TRBJ2-1, with TRBD2 identical over 8 bases. The length of the CDR3 is 16 residues. CDR1 is SGHTA and CDR2 is FQGTGA in the germline V gene. The V and J ends lost 5 bases and 2 bases, in that order; junction bases with no gene match: 8. DNA for the CDR3: TGTGCCAGCAGCGGGTTGGGCGGGAGGACCTACAATGAGCAGTTCTTC. Translated, it gives CASSGLGGRTYNEQFF.

The gene calls are TRBV28 and TRBJ1-5; 7 positions match TRBD1. CDR1 is MDHEN, CDR2 SYDVKM, per germline. V trimming: 1 base; J trimming: 7 bases; junction bases outside the gene matches: 7. The CDR3 is 15 amino acids. The CDR3 coding sequence is TGTGCCAGCAGTTTATATGACAGGGATAAGCAGCCCCAGCATTTT. As protein: CASSLYDRDKQPQHF.

The V call is TRBV6-1, the J call TRBJ2-5, with TRBD1 as a possible D gene (6 bases). Looked up from germline, CDR1 is MNHNS and CDR2 is SASEGT. This CDR3 has 16 amino acids. V was shortened by 3 bases and J by 2 bases, with 16 bases between the two germline ends. CDR3: CASSDDRWSPQETQYF. CDR3 nucleotide sequence: TGTGCCAGCAGTGACGACAGGTGGTCCCCACAAGAGACCCAGTACTTC.

The V gene is TRBV6-1, the J gene TRBJ2-1; TRBD2 might be the D (5 bases). The germline V and J ends were trimmed by 4 bases and 2 bases, with 15 bases remaining between them. The CDR3 has 16 residues. Germline V gene data show CDR1 as MNHNS and CDR2 as SASEGT. This chain's CDR3 is CASSANPGNTYNEQFF. The CDR3 nucleotides read TGTGCCAGCAGTGCTAACCCGGGGAACACCTACAATGAGCAGTTCTTC.

The sample holds one count of this clone. V usage is TRBV11-1 and J usage is TRBJ2-7, with 8 bases fitting TRBD1. In germline, CDR1 is SGHAT, CDR2 FQDESV (reference sequence). The CDR3 length is 14 residues. Trimming cost V 7 bases and J 2 bases; bases outside gene matches: 7. Here the CDR3 DNA reads TGTGCCAGCACCTCAGGGGGCATTCCCTACGAGCAGTACTTC. It encodes CASTSGGIPYEQYF.

The J gene is TRBJ1-1, the V gene TRBV30; 7 bases agree with TRBD1. Per germline, CDR1 GTSNPN and CDR2 SVGIG (reference sequence). The length of the CDR3 is 15 residues. V shed 0 bases and J 2 bases; nucleotides not matched to a gene: 6. The CDR3 DNA follows: TGTGCCTGGAGTGTACCCGGGACAGAAAACACTGAAGCTTTCTTT. This encodes CAWSVPGTENTEAFF.

This clone was recorded only once. This rearrangement joins TRBV7-3 to TRBJ2-7; TRBD2 agrees at 10 bases. The germline V gene encodes CDR1 SGHTA and CDR2 FQGTGA. This CDR3 contains 19 residues. The J segment lost 0 bases and the V segment lost 1 base, leaving 12 bases of the junction unmatched. As DNA, the CDR3 is TGTGCCAGCAGCTTAAAAGCGGGAGGGCCGAAAAGGCACTCCTACGAGCAGTACTTC. Amino acids: CASSLKAGGPKRHSYEQYF.